Below, 13 T cell receptor beta chains from the same sample are listed, as sequenced in a study of OX40 agonist ivuxolimab in advanced cancers. Profiled with immunoSEQ multiplex PCR; TCRdb holds only in-frame clones, not every one. Among about 68,000 clones, 80% to 90% were seen once, and the ten largest hold about 1.6%. Sample: CD4+ or CD8+ T cells sorted from blood, taken in a trial of the OX40 agonist ivuxolimab. These receptor sequences come from an adult with an advanced solid tumor such as melanoma, head and neck, liver or kidney cancer.

V is TRBV29-1 and J is TRBJ1-4; D is ambiguous. V was shortened by 5 bases and J by 5 bases, with 6 bases between the two germline ends. This CDR3 region has 11 residues. Per germline, CDR1 SQVTM and CDR2 ANQGSEA. CDR3 nucleotide sequence: TGCAGCGTTTGGAGAAATGAAAAACTGTTTTTT. Amino acids: CSVWRNEKLFF.

V gene TRBV6-1 combines with J gene TRBJ2-1, with 10 positions matching TRBD2. Germline V gene sequence: CDR1 MNHNS, CDR2 SASEGT. The CDR3 loop spans 14 amino acids. The junction had 5 bases not matched to a gene; V was cut back by 8 bases and J by 4 bases. CDR3: CASETSGNYNEQFF. In DNA, the CDR3 is TGTGCCAGCGAAACTAGCGGGAATTACAATGAGCAGTTCTTC.

To note about this clone: In this CDR3 the conserved last residue, phenylalanine or tryptophan, is missing, so a read error is likely. The gene calls are TRBV5-4 and TRBJ1-2, with unresolved D. There are 13 residues in the CDR3. V was shortened by 0 bases and J by 3 bases, with 6 bases between the two germline ends. The germline V gene has CDR1 SGHNT and CDR2 YYREEE (reference sequence). CDR3 nucleotide sequence: TGTGCCAGCAGCTTGGACAGAGACTATGGCTACACCCTC. It translates to CASSLDRDYGYTL.

The V call is TRBV11-3, the J call TRBJ2-5, with 13 bases lining up with TRBD2. The germline V gene has CDR1 SGHNT and CDR2 YENEEA. The CDR3 loop spans 16 amino acids. V lost 1 base and J lost 5; bases outside the gene matches: 4. In nucleotides, the CDR3 is TGTGCCAGCAGCTTAGGCGGACTAGCGGGAGTGGAGACCCAGTACTTC. It yields the protein CASSLGGLAGVETQYF.

The rearrangement joins TRBV25-1 to TRBJ2-7, with a tentative D call TRBD1 (5 bases). The CDR3 has 12 amino acids. V lost 3 bases and J lost 3, with 6 bases in between. CDR1 is MGHDK and CDR2 is SYGVNS in the germline V gene. As DNA, the CDR3 is TGTGCCAGCAGTGATCAGGGCTACGAGCAGTACTTC. It is translated as CASSDQGYEQYF.

The chain joins TRBV2 to TRBJ2-7, with D possibly TRBD2 on 6 matching bases. From germline, CDR1 is SNHLY and CDR2 FYNNEI. The V end lost 6 bases, the J end lost 2 bases, and 14 bases lay between the germline ends. This CDR3 comprises 14 residues. CDR3 in DNA: TGTGCCAGCAGCCCACTAGGAGGGCCCTACGAGCAGTACTTC. Amino acid sequence: CASSPLGGPYEQYF.

The rearrangement links TRBV19 to TRBJ1-4; D remains ambiguous. The germline gives CDR1 LNHDA, CDR2 SQIVND (reference sequence). The length of the CDR3 is 15 residues. V lost 1 base and J lost 15, with 21 bases in between. In nucleotides, the CDR3 is TGTGCCAGTAGTATAGGACGAGGGAAGATCGCGAGCGTGTTTTTT. Protein sequence: CASSIGRGKIASVFF.

This chain links TRBV28 with TRBJ1-3; 8 nucleotides agree with TRBD1. V trimming: 6 bases; J trimming: 0 bases; junction bases outside the gene matches: 10. There are 17 residues in the CDR3. In germline, CDR1 is MDHEN, CDR2 SYDVKM. The CDR3 reads CASSRAGQATSGNTIYF. For the CDR3, the DNA is TGTGCCAGCAGCCGTGCGGGACAGGCCACCTCTGGAAACACCATATATTTT.

The chain combines TRBV2 with TRBJ2-7, with TRBD2 as a possible D gene (5 bases). Germline V gene data show CDR1 as SNHLY and CDR2 as FYNNEI. The ends were cut back, 6 bases at V and 2 bases at J, with 17 bases in the middle. CDR3 size: 15 residues. The CDR3 protein is CASSPLGGRTYEQYF. DNA of the CDR3: TGTGCCAGCAGCCCCCTCGGAGGTAGAACCTACGAGCAGTACTTC.

The chain recombines TRBV7-2 with TRBJ1-1; weak D call: TRBD1 (5 bases). Looked up from germline, CDR1 is SGHTA and CDR2 is FQGNSA. CDR3 length equals 15 residues. V was cut by 0 bases and J by 1 base, with 9 bases left in between. The CDR3 DNA reads as TGTGCCAGCAGCTTAGCAGGGGCGACGAACACTGAAGCTTTCTTT. Encoded protein: CASSLAGATNTEAFF.

The rearrangement uses TRBV10-1 and TRBJ2-1; 12 bases agree with TRBD1. CDR3 length: 14 amino acids. The V segment lost 10 bases and the J segment 6 bases; nucleotides outside the gene matches: 7. The V gene's germline CDR1 is WNHNN and CDR2 SYGVQD (reference sequence). CDR3 protein: CATQGQGAGNEQFF. The CDR3 DNA is TGCGCCACCCAGGGACAGGGGGCTGGCAATGAGCAGTTCTTC.

V and J are TRBV18 and TRBJ2-7; 10 bases are shared with TRBD1. The length of the CDR3 is 15 residues. After removal of 2 bases from V and 5 bases from J, the junction contained 6 bases not matched to a gene. The germline V gene encodes CDR1 KGHSH and CDR2 LQKENI. The CDR3 sequence: CASSPRDRGPHEQYF. The CDR3 DNA sequence: TGTGCCAGCTCACCAAGGGACAGGGGCCCACACGAGCAGTACTTC.

The chain links TRBV19 to TRBJ2-3; D remains ambiguous. The CDR3 is 15 residues long. Per the germline V gene, CDR1 is LNHDA and CDR2 is SQIVND (reference sequence). Trimming removed 3 bases from V and 2 bases from J, with 12 bases in between. CDR3 DNA: TGTGCCAGTAGTATCGAGGAATCCTACACAGATACGCAGTATTTT. This codes for CASSIEESYTDTQYF.